The 32 T cell receptor beta chains presented below share a single source sample, sequenced in a study of CD8+CD57+ T cells in acquired aplastic anemia. Genomic DNA, serving as template, underwent TCR beta VDJ and CDR3 profiling. TCRdb itself ran the reads through MiXCR, one entry per CDR3 protein. The repertoire has about 190,000 distinct CDR3 sequences, about half of them found once; the top ten carry roughly 15%. Material: sorted CD4+, CD8+, or CD8+CD57+ T cells (not recorded which) from PBMCs. The receptors were gathered from a human donor in good health, serving as a control.

This rearrangement joins TRBV9 to TRBJ2-3, with 9 bases identical to TRBD1. The end of the DNA aligns better with TRBJ1-1, so the J call may be wrong. The germline CDR1 and CDR2 sequences are SGDLS and YYNGEE. The CDR3 spans 17 residues. Written as DNA, the CDR3 is TGTGCCAGCAGCACAGACACAGGGGGCGCGGGGAACACTGAAGCTTTCTTT. It yields the protein CASSTDTGGAGNTEAFF.

The rearrangement uses TRBV10-3 and TRBJ1-5; a weak D match, TRBD1 (6 bases). Trimming removed 5 bases at V and 4 bases at J, with 18 bases between. The CDR3 spans 16 residues. Germline V gene sequence: CDR1 ENHRY, CDR2 SYGVKD. Here the CDR3 DNA reads TGTGCCATCAGTTCTGAAGCTCCCAGGGGAAATCAGCCCCAGCATTTT. Translated: CAISSEAPRGNQPQHF.

This clonotype was observed at least ten times. This chain joins TRBV6-5 and TRBJ2-1; no reliable D call. Per the germline V gene, CDR1 is MNHEY and CDR2 is SVGAGI. V lost 5 bases, J lost 6 bases, and 11 bases lay in between. The CDR3 is 13 residues long. The CDR3 spells CASSAYRSNEQFF. In DNA form, the CDR3 reads TGTGCCAGCAGTGCTTACCGAAGCAATGAGCAGTTCTTC.

A single count supports this clonotype. The chain links TRBV19 to TRBJ1-2; D might be TRBD1 (6 bases). The V end was cut by 3 bases, the J end by 3 bases, with 17 bases between. The length of the CDR3 is 16 residues. The germline V gene has CDR1 LNHDA and CDR2 SQIVND (reference sequence). CDR3 region: CASSISGGGGHYGYTF. The CDR3 coding sequence is TGTGCCAGTAGTATCTCGGGGGGCGGAGGTCACTATGGCTACACCTTC.

The chain has TRBV2 and TRBJ2-7, with TRBD2 matching 8 bases. The CDR3 loop spans 17 amino acids. J was trimmed by 0 bases and V by 4 bases; bases with no gene match: 11. In germline, CDR1 is SNHLY, CDR2 FYNNEI. CDR3 protein: CASSGPLTGGSSYEQYF. As DNA, the CDR3 is TGTGCCAGCAGTGGTCCCCTTACGGGGGGGTCCTCCTACGAGCAGTACTTC. Variable domain in full (rest from reference TRBV2 and TRBJ2-7): EPEVTQTPSHQVTQMGQEVILRCVPISNHLYFYWYRQILGQKVEFLVSFYNNEISEKSEIFDDQFSVERPDGSNFTLKIRSTKLEDSAMYFCASSGPLTGGSSYEQYFGPGTRLTVT.

This clonotype was seen ten or more times. The V and J genes are TRBV7-9 and TRBJ1-6; a possible D gene is TRBD1 (6 bases). The V and J ends lost 5 bases and 10 bases respectively, with 15 bases between them. The CDR3 has 14 residues. Germline CDR1 SEHNR, CDR2 FQNEAQ (reference sequence). This CDR3 is CASSRDRSGSPLHF. CDR3 nucleotide sequence: TGTGCCAGCAGCCGAGACAGGTCCGGATCACCCCTCCACTTT.

Many counts were recorded for this clonotype. The V and J genes are TRBV19 and TRBJ2-5; D is ambiguous. Germline-derived CDR1 and CDR2 are LNHDA and SQIVND (reference sequence). The CDR3 loop spans 13 amino acids. V was trimmed by 3 bases and J by 1 base, leaving 6 bases between them. CDR3 DNA: TGTGCCAGTAGTATTTCCCCCCAAGAGACCCAGTACTTC. It yields the protein CASSISPQETQYF.

This clonotype was counted between two and nine times. The V and J genes are TRBV19 and TRBJ2-7; D is unresolved. Germline CDR1 reads LNHDA; CDR2 reads SQIVND (reference sequence). V dropped 11 bases and J dropped 2 bases, with 16 bases sitting between them. CDR3 length: 13 residues. DNA for the CDR3: TGTGCCTGGAGTCCCCCGAACCCCTACGAGCAGTACTTC. Its protein product is CAWSPPNPYEQYF.

In its sample, this clonotype was seen many times. The chain links TRBV5-8 to TRBJ2-3; D unresolved. The CDR3 runs to 15 residues. The germline V gene encodes CDR1 SGHTS and CDR2 YDEGEE. Trimming pared 0 bases from V and 4 bases from J, leaving 12 bases between. In nucleotides, the CDR3 is TGTGCCAGCAGCTTGGCTGCCATGGCTCCAGATACGCAGTATTTT. Encoded protein: CASSLAAMAPDTQYF.

In its sample, this clonotype was seen once. Germline and junction disagree at one end, which may indicate a read error. V and J are TRBV10-1 and TRBJ2-2; tentatively, D is TRBD1 (6 bases). The CDR3 extends over 13 amino acids. The germline V gene has CDR1 WNHNN and CDR2 SYGVQD (reference sequence). CDR3: CANSDRFGEELFF. The CDR3 nucleotides read TGCGCCAACAGTGACAGGTTTGGCGAGGAGCTGTTTTTT.

This clonotype came up a few times. J is TRBJ1-1 and V is TRBV20-1; D is perhaps TRBD1 (5 bases). V lost 3 bases to trimming and J lost 0 bases, with 8 bases between them. This CDR3 has 13 residues. In germline, CDR1 is DFQATT, CDR2 SNEGSKA (reference sequence). The CDR3 DNA reads as TGCAGTGCTAGGGGGGAAGTGAACACTGAAGCTTTCTTT. This encodes CSARGEVNTEAFF.

This chain links TRBV28 with TRBJ1-1; D not certain. Germline assignment: CDR1 MDHEN and CDR2 SYDVKM. This CDR3 has 12 amino acids. Trimming stripped 5 bases from V and 2 bases from J, with 6 bases between. The CDR3 loop is CASSMVNTEAFF. The DNA of the CDR3 is TGTGCCAGCAGTATGGTCAACACTGAAGCTTTCTTT.

The chain joins TRBV28 to TRBJ2-7, with a tentative D call TRBD2 (6 bases). Germline assignment: CDR1 MDHEN and CDR2 SYDVKM. The CDR3 totals 11 residues. The germline V and J ends were trimmed by 8 bases and 3 bases, with 8 bases remaining between them. The CDR3 nucleotides read TGTGCCAGCCGGGACTTCTACGAGCAGTACTTC. It is translated as CASRDFYEQYF.

The chain is built from TRBV7-8 and TRBJ2-7; no reliable D call. Between the trimmed V and J ends, which lost 3 bases and 1 base, there was a span of 4 bases. CDR3 size: 12 residues. Looked up from germline, CDR1 is SGHVS and CDR2 is FQNEAQ. CDR3 coding DNA: TGTGCCAGCAGCTTTCGGTCCTACGAGCAGTACTTC. Protein sequence: CASSFRSYEQYF.

This clonotype appeared many times. This chain uses TRBV7-9 with TRBJ2-1; D perhaps matches TRBD2 (6 bases). This CDR3 has 15 amino acids. Germline loops: CDR1 SEHNR, CDR2 FQNEAQ (reference sequence). V gave up 1 base and J gave up 3 bases, with 10 bases separating them. The CDR3 nucleotides are TGTGCCAGCAGCTTAGTTGCGGGGTACTACAATGAGCAGTTCTTC. This gives the protein CASSLVAGYYNEQFF.

The table lists this clonotype with a count of one. The CDR3 sequence: CASRFLGGYGYTF. The CDR3 nucleotides read TGTGCCAGCAGGTTCCTAGGGGGGTATGGCTACACCTTC. The rearrangement joins TRBV27 to TRBJ1-2; possibly TRBD1 for D (6 bases). This CDR3 has 13 residues. V was clipped by 6 bases and J by 5 bases, with 13 bases between them. Germline lookup yields CDR1 MNHEY and CDR2 SMNVEV (reference sequence).

In regard to this clonotype: Likely a read error: the CDR3 ends without its conserved phenylalanine or tryptophan. The DNA is left out, because the CDR3 cannot be placed on it with certainty; the CDR3 is given as TCRdb lists it. The CDR3 protein is CASSLAAL. The chain carries TRBV5-1 and TRBJ1-6. The CDR3 adds up to 8 amino acids, both ends counted. Germline-derived CDR1 and CDR2 are SGHRS and YFSETQ.

This clonotype was recorded many times. This sequence joins TRBV7-2 and TRBJ2-1; 11 positions agree with TRBD2. Germline CDR1 is SGHTA and CDR2 is FQGNSA. The ends lost 5 bases at V and 12 bases at J; junction bases unmatched: 3. The CDR3 sequence is 12 residues long. The CDR3 DNA reads TGTGCCAGCAGCGAAGGACTAGCGGGGCAGTTCTTC. Translated: CASSEGLAGQFF.

The chain employs TRBV15 and TRBJ2-1, with D unresolved. CDR1 and CDR2 from the germline V gene are LNHNV and YYDKDF (reference sequence). The ends were cut back, 1 base at V and 6 bases at J, with 7 bases in the middle. The length of the CDR3 is 13 residues. The CDR3 region has the DNA TGTGCCACCAGCAGAGGAATGGGCAATGAGCAGTTCTTC. Protein product: CATSRGMGNEQFF.

CDR3 amino acids: CASSKLLRTGAPYEQYF. The CDR3, as DNA: TGTGCCAGTAGTAAGCTGCTCCGGACAGGGGCTCCCTACGAGCAGTACTTC. The chain links TRBV19 to TRBJ2-7; 9 nucleotides match TRBD1. The CDR3 has 17 residues. CDR1 and CDR2 from the germline V gene are LNHDA and SQIVND (reference sequence). J was trimmed by 2 bases and V by 4 bases; bases with no gene match: 12. Full variable domain (missing parts from reference TRBV19 and TRBJ2-7): DGGITQSPKYLFRKEGQNVTLSCEQNLNHDAMYWYRQDPGQGLRLIYYSQIVNDFQKGDIAEGYSVSREKKESFPLTVTSAQKNPTAFYLCASSKLLRTGAPYEQYFGPGTRLTVT.

The V gene is TRBV20-1, the J gene TRBJ2-5; 7 bases are shared with TRBD1. With V trimmed by 2 bases and J by 6 bases, 15 bases remained unmatched. CDR1 is DFQATT and CDR2 is SNEGSKA in the germline V gene (reference sequence). The CDR3 sequence is 16 residues long. The CDR3 DNA follows: TGCAGTGCTAGATTTAATAGGGGGCTGGCGATAAAGACCCAGTACTTC. It codes for CSARFNRGLAIKTQYF.

This clonotype was seen ten or more times. V is TRBV19 and J is TRBJ1-4, with 9 bases aligning to TRBD1. The CDR3 sequence is 16 residues long. With 3 bases clipped from V and 8 bases from J, the junction kept 10 bases outside the gene matches. From germline, CDR1 is LNHDA and CDR2 SQIVND (reference sequence). CDR3 sequence (DNA): TGTGCCAGTAGTATTACTGGGACAGGGTCTTCCGAAAAACTGTTTTTT. This gives the protein CASSITGTGSSEKLFF.

The chain uses TRBV7-8 and TRBJ2-7; D remains ambiguous. The V gene lost 11 bases and the J gene lost 2 bases, with 19 bases spanning the gap. This CDR3 comprises 14 residues. Germline CDR1 is SGHVS and CDR2 is FQNEAQ. The CDR3 coding sequence is TGTGCCGTCGCCCCCTTGGGGTGGGCCTACGAGCAGTACTTC. This translates into CAVAPLGWAYEQYF.

In this sample, this clonotype turned up many times. CDR3 coding DNA: TGCAGTGCTAGAGGGCCTAATTCACCCCTCCACTTT. This translates into CSARGPNSPLHF. The chain employs TRBV20-1 and TRBJ1-6, with unresolved D. Trimming cost V 1 base and J 6 bases, with 4 bases left between them. Germline loops: CDR1 DFQATT, CDR2 SNEGSKA (reference sequence). This CDR3 has 12 residues.

This clonotype was counted between two and nine times. The rearrangement links TRBV10-3 to TRBJ1-6; possibly TRBD1 for D (5 bases). V was trimmed by 0 bases and J by 10 bases, leaving 16 bases between them. This CDR3 is 16 amino acids long. Germline V lookup: CDR1 ENHRY, CDR2 SYGVKD. CDR3 sequence (DNA): TGTGCCATCAGTGAGTCTGAATTGGGGCTTTGGTCACCCCTCCACTTT. This sequence encodes CAISESELGLWSPLHF.

This clonotype was seen at least ten times. The chain carries TRBV6-2 or TRBV6-3 and TRBJ1-2, with 10 bases aligning to TRBD1. V shed 1 base, J shed 8 bases, and the junction held 4 bases outside the gene matches. The CDR3 sequence is 14 residues long. Germline V gene lookup returns CDR1 MNHEY and CDR2 SVGEGT. The CDR3 protein is CASSYFGTGDGYTF. DNA for the CDR3: TGTGCCAGCAGTTACTTTGGGACAGGGGACGGCTACACCTTC.

The chain has TRBV10-3 and TRBJ2-2, with 12 bases aligning to TRBD1. The germline gives CDR1 ENHRY, CDR2 SYGVKD. V lost 11 bases to trimming and J lost 1 base; unmatched junction nucleotides: 11. There are 17 residues in the CDR3. CDR3: CASTGTGGSKNTGELFF. The CDR3 nucleotides are TGTGCCTCGACCGGGACAGGGGGCTCAAAGAACACCGGGGAGCTGTTTTTT.

The chain recombines TRBV15 with TRBJ1-5; D uncertain. Germline CDR1 is LNHNV and CDR2 is YYDKDF (reference sequence). CDR3 size: 14 residues. V was cut by 4 bases and J by 4 bases, with 11 bases left in between. As DNA, the CDR3 is TGTGCCACCAGCATAAGCAGTGGGAATCAGCCCCAGCATTTT. As protein: CATSISSGNQPQHF.

V is TRBV28 and J is TRBJ1-3, with D maybe TRBD1 (5 bases). Trimming pared 4 bases from V and 0 bases from J, leaving 19 bases between. Per germline, CDR1 MDHEN and CDR2 SYDVKM. There are 18 residues in the CDR3. The CDR3: CASSSPIPGLYSGNTIYF. For the CDR3, the DNA is TGTGCCAGCAGTTCTCCCATCCCGGGACTTTACTCTGGAAACACCATATATTTT. Full variable domain (remainder filled in from reference TRBV28 and TRBJ1-3): DVKVTQSSRYLVKRTGEKVFLECVQDMDHENMFWYRQDPGLGLRLIYFSYDVKMKEKGDIPEGYSVSREKKERFSLILESASTNQTSMYLCASSSPIPGLYSGNTIYFGEGSWLTVV.

At least ten counts were recorded for this clonotype. The chain carries TRBV28 and TRBJ1-2, with D possibly being TRBD1 (5 bases). The CDR3 has 12 amino acids. Germline V gene lookup returns CDR1 MDHEN and CDR2 SYDVKM. Trimming left V 7 bases short and J 8 bases short, with 14 bases between. The CDR3 region has the DNA TGTGCCAGCACGGGCAGGGTTAGGGGCTACACCTTC. It encodes CASTGRVRGYTF.

V is TRBV7-9 and J is TRBJ2-3; D call uncertain. The CDR3 spans 15 residues. V was shortened by 2 bases and J by 0 bases, with 9 bases between the two germline ends. CDR1 and CDR2 from the germline V gene are SEHNR and FQNEAQ (reference sequence). CDR3 amino acids: CASSLTYTSTDTQYF. Written as DNA, the CDR3 is TGTGCCAGCAGCTTAACCTATACTAGCACAGATACGCAGTATTTT.

The chain links TRBV19 to TRBJ2-5; D ambiguous. V was pared by 3 bases and J by 2 bases, with 10 bases between. Germline V CDR1 and CDR2: LNHDA, SQIVND (reference sequence). The CDR3 has 14 residues. In DNA, the CDR3 is TGTGCCAGTAGTATTAACGGAAGACAAGAGACCCAGTACTTC. It specifies CASSINGRQETQYF. Complete variable domain (other parts from reference TRBV19 and TRBJ2-5): DGGITQSPKYLFRKEGQNVTLSCEQNLNHDAMYWYRQDPGQGLRLIYYSQIVNDFQKGDIAEGYSVSREKKESFPLTVTSAQKNPTAFYLCASSINGRQETQYFGPGTRLLVL.